The present T cell receptor (beta chain) was sequenced within a study of beta chain features in type 1 diabetes. Whole-study findings and limits: PCR might pick shorter templates more often, in the same way for patients and controls. Shortening that was moderate but significant affected the TCRB CDR3s of Type 1 diabetes patients in all four CD4+ subsets.

This clone turned up a few times. Antigen specificity is unknown. The sample carries other DNA sequences with the same CDR3. V trimming: 2 bases; J trimming: 7 bases; junction bases outside the gene matches: 2. CDR1 is KGHSH and CDR2 is LQKENI in the germline V gene. CDR3 length equals 13 residues. It was one heparinised blood draw, averaging around 120 mL, that each donor gave. Cell sorting via CD45RO/CCR7/CD25/CD127/CD95/CD27 was performed to obtain CD4+ naive, central memory, regulatory and stem cell-like memory cells. Expressed TCRB transcripts were sequenced after all isolated RNA was converted to cDNA. Read counts averaged approximately 3.6 million for samples of naive, central memory and regulatory T cells. The method was immunoSEQ multiplex PCR; TCRdb's version includes in-frame clones alone and lacks a portion of them. This repertoire shows hundreds of thousands of clones, about an eighth found once; its top ten account for 0.035% to 0.045%.

The chain carries TRBV18 and TRBJ2-1; TRBD1 agrees at 7 bases. Sequencing was carried out using naive CD4+ T cells from blood. The sequence was collected from a man between 18 and 29 years old with type 1 diabetes. CDR3 in amino acids: CASSPSRGNEQFF. The CDR3 region has the DNA TGTGCCAGCTCACCAAGCAGGGGGAATGAGCAGTTCTTC.